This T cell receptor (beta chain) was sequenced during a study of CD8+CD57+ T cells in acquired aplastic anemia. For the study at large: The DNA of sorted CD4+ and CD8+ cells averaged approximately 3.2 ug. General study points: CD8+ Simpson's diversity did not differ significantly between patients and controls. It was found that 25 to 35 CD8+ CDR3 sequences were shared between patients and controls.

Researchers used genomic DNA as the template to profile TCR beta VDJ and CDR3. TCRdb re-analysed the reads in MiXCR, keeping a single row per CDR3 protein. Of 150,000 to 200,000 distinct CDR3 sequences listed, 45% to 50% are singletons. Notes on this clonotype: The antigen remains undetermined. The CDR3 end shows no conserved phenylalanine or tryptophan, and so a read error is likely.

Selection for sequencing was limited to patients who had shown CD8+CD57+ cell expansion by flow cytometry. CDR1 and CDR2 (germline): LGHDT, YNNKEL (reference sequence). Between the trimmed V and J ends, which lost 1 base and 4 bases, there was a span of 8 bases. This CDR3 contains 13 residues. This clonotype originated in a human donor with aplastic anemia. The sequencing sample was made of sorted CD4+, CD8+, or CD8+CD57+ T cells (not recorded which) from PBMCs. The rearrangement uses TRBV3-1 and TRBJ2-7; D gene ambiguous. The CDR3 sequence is CASSQVQLYEQYL. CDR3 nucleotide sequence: TGTGCCAGCAGCCAAGTCCAGTTGTACGAGCAGTACCTC.